The next 10 T cell receptor beta chains were all read from a single sample in a study of vaccination effects on CD4 cells after COVID-19. These receptors lack a known antigen. Sequencing followed a ViraFEST assay step that expanded antigen-specific CD4+ T cells with viral peptide pools. After roughly eleven days in culture, the CD4+ T cells were isolated. According to the study, vaccine recipients showed no prior SARS-CoV-2 infection and negative nucleocapsid antibodies. The assay was immunoSEQ multiplex PCR, and TCRdb's table has in-frame clones only and misses some. This table holds some 68,000 clones, 70% to 85% found once. The input for sequencing was CD4+ T cells from PBMCs cultured with HCoV-OC43 spike peptides, taken before COVID-19 vaccination. Subset defined: HCoV-OC43 spike overlapping peptide pool stimulation. The receptors come from a human donor who received a COVID-19 vaccine.

The rearrangement uses TRBV28 and TRBJ2-6; tentatively, D is TRBD1 (6 bases). Trimming pared 5 bases from V and 2 bases from J, leaving 13 bases between. The CDR3 is made up of 16 amino acids. Germline V CDR1 and CDR2: MDHEN, SYDVKM. The CDR3 loop reads CASSPWTVAGANVLTF. The CDR3 DNA is TGTGCCAGCAGTCCGTGGACAGTCGCTGGGGCCAACGTCCTGACTTTC.

The chain is built from TRBV10-3 and TRBJ1-3; D gene uncertain. The V and J ends lost 6 bases and 0 bases respectively, with 6 bases between them. The CDR3 sequence is 13 residues long. Germline V CDR1 and CDR2: ENHRY, SYGVKD. The CDR3 DNA follows: TGTGCCATCAGGGGAAACTCTGGAAACACCATATATTTT. Translated: CAIRGNSGNTIYF.

The chain couples TRBV20-1 to TRBJ2-5; 7 bases agree with TRBD2. The CDR3 extends over 11 amino acids. Germline CDR1 reads DFQATT; CDR2 reads SNEGSKA (reference sequence). J lost 9 bases, V lost 4 bases, and 5 bases had no gene match. The CDR3 protein is CSANTRGAQYF. The CDR3 nucleotides are TGCAGTGCTAATACTCGGGGGGCCCAGTACTTC.

The chain carries TRBV23-1 and TRBJ2-1; D might be TRBD2 (5 bases). Being an ORF, TRBV23-1 has a function that is uncertain. V dropped 3 bases and J dropped 8 bases, with 20 bases sitting between them. The CDR3 is 16 amino acids. This CDR3 is CASSHSDSYRADEQFF. The CDR3 DNA follows: TGCGCCAGCAGTCATTCGGACTCCTATCGAGCGGATGAGCAGTTCTTC.

This clone came up a few times. The V and J genes are TRBV7-3 and TRBJ1-2; D ambiguous. The CDR3 runs to 13 residues. The V gene's germline CDR1 is SGHTA and CDR2 FQGTGA. Trimming left V 5 bases short and J 2 bases short, with 9 bases between. The CDR3 here is CASSPRLNYGYTF. The CDR3 DNA is TGTGCCAGCAGCCCCCGGTTGAACTATGGCTACACCTTC.

V and J are TRBV7-3 and TRBJ2-1; the D gene is possibly TRBD1 (5 bases). This CDR3 has 18 residues. The V end lost 1 base, the J end lost 5 bases, and 21 bases lay between the germline ends. Germline CDR1 and CDR2: SGHTA and FQGTGA. The CDR3 spells CASSLISGILGQDNEQFF. Written as DNA, the CDR3 is TGTGCCAGCAGCTTAATATCAGGGATCTTAGGACAAGACAATGAGCAGTTCTTC.

The rearrangement uses TRBV4-1 and TRBJ1-1; D might be TRBD1 (5 bases). This CDR3 has 14 amino acids. CDR1 MGHRA and CDR2 YSYEKL come from the germline V gene. The V and J ends lost 6 bases and 0 bases respectively, with 11 bases between them. The CDR3 sequence is CASRGPTMNTEAFF. The CDR3 nucleotides read TGCGCCAGCAGGGGACCGACAATGAACACTGAAGCTTTCTTT.

The chain carries TRBV4-1 and TRBJ1-1, with no clear D. Germline V gene lookup returns CDR1 MGHRA and CDR2 YSYEKL. V was trimmed by 3 bases and J by 1 base, leaving 6 bases between them. The CDR3 totals 13 residues. The CDR3 loop reads CASSHPPNTEAFF. CDR3 coding DNA: TGCGCCAGCAGCCATCCACCGAACACTGAAGCTTTCTTT.

Of note for this clone: At one of its ends the junction is not consistent with the germline gene, which may arise from a read error. The chain carries TRBV27 and TRBJ2-1; perhaps TRBD2 as D (5 bases). Germline CDR1 is MNHEY and CDR2 is SMNVEV (reference sequence). This CDR3 contains 16 residues. The CDR3 sequence: CASSLSSSPSYNEQFF. The CDR3 DNA reads TGTGCCAGCAGCTTATCTAGCTCCCCCTCCTACAATGAGCAGTTCTTC.

The chain carries TRBV27 and TRBJ2-3; D might be TRBD1 or TRBD2, each matching 5 bases. CDR1 and CDR2 (germline): MNHEY, SMNVEV (reference sequence). With 6 bases removed from V and 1 base from J, the gap between germline ends came to 14 bases. This CDR3 region has 15 residues. In DNA, the CDR3 is TGTGCCAGCAGACCCGGGGCGCCGGGCACAGATACGCAGTATTTT. It translates to CASRPGAPGTDTQYF.